The 25 T cell receptor beta chains reported below all come from one sample, sequenced in a study of blood T cell repertoires in COVID-19 (dated by TCRdb to about 2020). Receptor amplification or capture employed the immunoSEQ multiplex PCR assay. The clones in this table, taken by TCRdb from immuneACCESS, are in-frame only. Not every clone is retained; where verified, under half of the shortfall comes from an unresolved V gene, and the cause of the rest is unknown. This sample has approximately 240,000 clones in its table, and about 85% of those were observed once. About a sixth of the sample is held by the ten biggest clonotypes. Source material: peripheral blood. All receptors derive from a woman at least 80 years old with active or convalescent COVID-19.

The chain combines TRBV6-6 with TRBJ1-6; 12 nucleotides align to TRBD1. From germline, CDR1 is MNHNY and CDR2 SVGAGI (reference sequence). V dropped 7 bases and J dropped 7; count of bases not matched to a gene: 8. This CDR3 spans 16 amino acids. CDR3 loop: CASTQGQGASNSPLHF. The CDR3 region has the DNA TGTGCCAGCACCCAGGGACAGGGGGCGTCGAATTCACCCCTCCACTTT.

The chain employs TRBV19 and TRBJ2-3, with 8 bases matching TRBD1. V shed 4 bases, J shed 3 bases, and the junction held 12 bases outside the gene matches. Germline-derived CDR1 and CDR2 are LNHDA and SQIVND (reference sequence). This CDR3 spans 17 amino acids. In DNA form, the CDR3 reads TGTGCCAGTAGTACCTCCGGGACAGGAGGCCTGACAGATACGCAGTATTTT. Its translation: CASSTSGTGGLTDTQYF. Together with reference TRBV19 and TRBJ2-3, the CDR3 gives the full variable domain: DGGITQSPKYLFRKEGQNVTLSCEQNLNHDAMYWYRQDPGQGLRLIYYSQIVNDFQKGDIAEGYSVSREKKESFPLTVTSAQKNPTAFYLCASSTSGTGGLTDTQYFGPGTRLTVL.

This clone was seen once. This chain joins TRBV2 and TRBJ2-3; 11 nucleotides match TRBD2. The CDR3 runs to 19 residues. From germline, CDR1 is SNHLY and CDR2 FYNNEI. V gave up 7 bases and J gave up 2 bases; unmatched junction bases: 17. Here the CDR3 DNA reads TGTGCCAGCAAGAAACCGGGACTAGCGGATAAAAAGGTCACAGATACGCAGTATTTT. Translated: CASKKPGLADKKVTDTQYF. Combining the CDR3 with reference TRBV2 and TRBJ2-3 gives the whole variable domain EPEVTQTPSHQVTQMGQEVILRCVPISNHLYFYWYRQILGQKVEFLVSFYNNEISEKSEIFDDQFSVERPDGSNFTLKIRSTKLEDSAMYFCASKKPGLADKKVTDTQYFGPGTRLTVL.

V usage is TRBV28 and J usage is TRBJ1-5, with D possibly being TRBD1 (6 bases). This CDR3 is 15 amino acids long. The germline gives CDR1 MDHEN, CDR2 SYDVKM. V was shortened by 6 bases and J by 7 bases, with 19 bases between the two germline ends. The CDR3 DNA is TGTGCCAGCAGCCCTACAGGGCTGGTATTGCAGCCCCAGCATTTT. Protein sequence: CASSPTGLVLQPQHF.

V and J are TRBV7-3 and TRBJ2-6, with a possible D match to TRBD1 (7 bases). CDR1 and CDR2 (germline): SGHTA, FQGTGA. V was trimmed by 2 bases and J by 0 bases, leaving 14 bases between them. The CDR3 spans 18 residues. In DNA form, the CDR3 reads TGTGCCAGCAGCTTAGCGGGACAGCGATTCTCTGGGGCCAACGTCCTGACTTTC. It encodes CASSLAGQRFSGANVLTF.

V and J are TRBV9 and TRBJ2-3; D may be TRBD2 (5 bases). The length of the CDR3 is 15 residues. V was pared by 1 base and J by 0 bases, with 9 bases between. Germline values: CDR1 SGDLS, CDR2 YYNGEE. The CDR3 DNA sequence: TGTGCCAGCAGCGTATACGGCGGGAGCACAGATACGCAGTATTTT. Translated: CASSVYGGSTDTQYF.

The chain has TRBV14 and TRBJ2-3, with D perhaps TRBD1 (6 bases). The CDR3 has 14 amino acids. Trimming removed 4 bases at V and 2 bases at J, with 10 bases between. Germline CDR1 and CDR2: SGHDN and FVKESK. As DNA, the CDR3 is TGTGCCAGCAGCCGAACAGGGACCACAGATACGCAGTATTTT. It specifies CASSRTGTTDTQYF.

V and J are TRBV7-2 and TRBJ2-7; TRBD1 matches at 8 bases. The CDR3 length is 18 residues. CDR1 and CDR2 (germline): SGHTA, FQGNSA. V lost 5 bases and J lost 6; bases outside the gene matches: 21. The CDR3 nucleotides are TGTGCCAGCAGCCCCAGACAGGGGACGTGGCTAGTCCCCTCCGAGCAGTACTTC. Protein product: CASSPRQGTWLVPSEQYF. Based on the CDR3 plus reference TRBV7-2 and TRBJ2-7, the full variable domain is GAGVSQSPSNKVTEKGKDVELRCDPISGHTALYWYRQSLGQGLEFLIYFQGNSAPDKSGLPSDRFSAERTGGSVSTLTIQRTQQEDSAVYLCASSPRQGTWLVPSEQYFGPGTRLTVT.

The chain combines TRBV24-1 with TRBJ2-5, with 8 positions matching TRBD1. From germline, CDR1 is KGHDR and CDR2 SFDVKD. The CDR3 is made up of 15 amino acids. Germline trimming cut 3 bases from V and 5 bases from J; bases unmatched to any gene: 7. Written as DNA, the CDR3 is TGTGCCACCAGTGATGCGACAGGGGCAACGGAGACCCAGTACTTC. Protein product: CATSDATGATETQYF.

The chain couples TRBV2 to TRBJ2-1, with 7 bases matching TRBD2. The V segment lost 1 base and the J segment 9 bases; nucleotides outside the gene matches: 6. Germline-derived CDR1 and CDR2 are SNHLY and FYNNEI. CDR3 length: 14 residues. The CDR3 spells CASSEVLAAIEQFF. Written as DNA, the CDR3 is TGTGCCAGCAGTGAAGTGCTAGCGGCGATTGAGCAGTTCTTC.

This rearrangement joins TRBV19 to TRBJ1-1, with unresolved D. The length of the CDR3 is 13 residues. From germline, CDR1 is LNHDA and CDR2 SQIVND (reference sequence). Trimming left V 10 bases short and J 1 base short, with 13 bases between. The CDR3: CATNRLGNTEAFF. CDR3 DNA: TGTGCCACCAATCGCCTCGGGAACACTGAAGCTTTCTTT.

This chain joins TRBV5-1 and TRBJ1-1; 8 bases map to TRBD1. Per the germline V gene, CDR1 is SGHRS and CDR2 is YFSETQ. CDR3 length equals 13 residues. V was pared by 5 bases and J by 5 bases, with 5 bases of the junction left unmatched. The CDR3 is CASSWTGLTEAFF. In DNA, the CDR3 is TGCGCCAGCAGTTGGACAGGGTTGACTGAAGCTTTCTTT.

This chain links TRBV5-6 with TRBJ1-2; 7 bases fit TRBD1. The germline gives CDR1 SGHDT, CDR2 YYEEEE. The V segment lost 3 bases and the J segment 9 bases; nucleotides outside the gene matches: 23. CDR3 length: 18 residues. CDR3 region: CASSWGATTGRAKNSYTF. CDR3 in DNA: TGTGCCAGCAGCTGGGGGGCTACGACAGGGCGCGCGAAAAATAGCTACACCTTC.

Regarding this clone: The identical CDR3 is also encoded by other nucleotide sequences in the sample. The J gene is TRBJ1-1, the V gene TRBV30; D uncertain. V lost 0 bases, J lost 3 bases, and 8 bases lay in between. The length of the CDR3 is 13 residues. Germline V gene data show CDR1 as GTSNPN and CDR2 as SVGIG (reference sequence). Here the CDR3 DNA reads TGTGCCTGGAGTGTACGTGGAGACACTGAAGCTTTCTTT. Protein sequence: CAWSVRGDTEAFF.

This sequence joins TRBV11-2 and TRBJ2-5; 8 positions agree with TRBD1. After removal of 3 bases from V and 5 bases from J, the junction contained 14 bases not matched to a gene. The CDR3 sequence is 17 residues long. Germline CDR1 and CDR2: SGHAT and FQNNGV. The DNA of the CDR3 is TGTGCCAGCAGCTTTCGCACCAACAGGGGGAGATGGGAGACCCAGTACTTC. Its translation: CASSFRTNRGRWETQYF.

Turning to this clone: Other nucleotide sequences in the sample specify the same CDR3. The chain recombines TRBV7-2 with TRBJ1-5, with 8 bases matching TRBD1. Trimming removed 5 bases from V and 1 base from J; junction bases left unmatched: 4. Germline loops: CDR1 SGHTA, CDR2 FQGNSA. The CDR3 totals 15 residues. The CDR3 region has the DNA TGTGCCAGCAGCCTGGACAGGGTCAGCAATCAGCCCCAGCATTTT. Residues: CASSLDRVSNQPQHF.

As to this clone: Other DNA sequences within the sample encode an identical CDR3. This sequence joins TRBV5-1 and TRBJ2-3, with 16 bases lining up with TRBD2. The CDR3 runs to 18 residues. From germline, CDR1 is SGHRS and CDR2 YFSETQ. V was clipped by 3 bases and J by 3 bases; unmatched bases: 7. The CDR3 DNA follows: TGCGCCAGCAGCTCGGGACTAGCGGGAGGGCCCGGAACAGATACGCAGTATTTT. Its translation: CASSSGLAGGPGTDTQYF. The complete variable domain, with remaining parts taken from reference TRBV5-1 and TRBJ2-3, reads KAGVTQTPRYLIKTRGQQVTLSCSPISGHRSVSWYQQTPGQGLQFLFEYFSETQRNKGNFPGRFSGRQFSNSRSEMNVSTLELGDSALYLCASSSGLAGGPGTDTQYFGPGTRLTVL.

This clone appeared a single time. The rearrangement uses TRBV14 and TRBJ2-3; possibly TRBD2 for D (6 bases). Trimming took off 1 base at V and 5 bases at J, with 16 bases between the two ends. The CDR3 runs 16 residues. Germline V lookup: CDR1 SGHDN, CDR2 FVKESK. CDR3 protein: CASSQGTTPRGDTQYF. In DNA, the CDR3 is TGTGCCAGCAGCCAAGGGACTACACCTCGTGGAGATACGCAGTATTTT. The full variable domain, with the rest looked up from reference TRBV14 and TRBJ2-3, is EAGVTQFPSHSVIEKGQTVTLRCDPISGHDNLYWYRRVMGKEIKFLLHFVKESKQDESGMPNNRFLAERTGGTYSTLKVQPAELEDSGVYFCASSQGTTPRGDTQYFGPGTRLTVL.

The chain is built from TRBV19 and TRBJ1-5; 7 bases map to TRBD1. Per germline, CDR1 LNHDA and CDR2 SQIVND (reference sequence). The CDR3 is made up of 14 amino acids. With V trimmed by 7 bases and J by 5 bases, 8 bases remained unmatched. The chain's CDR3 is CASNPGTEHQPQHF. The CDR3 DNA is TGTGCCAGTAACCCCGGGACAGAGCATCAGCCCCAGCATTTT.

With respect to this clone: The junction departs from germline at one end; a sequencing error may be responsible. CDR3 DNA: TGTGCCAGCAGTTTATCGCAACTCGCCCCTCACTTC. Its protein product is CASSLSQLAPHF. V usage is TRBV28 and J usage is TRBJ2-7, with no clear D. The CDR3 contains 12 residues. Germline lookup yields CDR1 MDHEN and CDR2 SYDVKM.

V is TRBV21-1 and J is TRBJ2-5; no check of the table's D call, TRBD1, against the DNA was made. TRBV21-1 is flagged as a pseudogene. This CDR3 comprises 13 residues. CDR3 amino acids: CASSKGPQETQYF. For the CDR3, the DNA is TGTGCCAGCAGCAAAGGGCCACAAGAGACCCAGTACTTC.

CDR3 region: CASSLRVGVNTEAFF. CDR3 nucleotide sequence: TGTGCCAGCAGCCTCCGTGTAGGGGTGAACACTGAAGCTTTCTTT. The V call is TRBV9, the J call TRBJ1-1; possibly TRBD1 for D (5 bases). The length of the CDR3 is 15 residues. With 4 bases removed from V and 0 bases from J, the gap between germline ends came to 13 bases. Germline CDR1 reads SGDLS; CDR2 reads YYNGEE.

The rearrangement links TRBV6-5 to TRBJ1-2; D not certain. CDR3 length equals 14 residues. Germline V gives CDR1 MNHEY, CDR2 SVGAGI. V was shortened by 2 bases and J by 4 bases, with 11 bases between the two germline ends. DNA of the CDR3: TGTGCCAGCAGTTACGGAAGAGGGTGCTATGGCTACACCTTC. The encoded protein is CASSYGRGCYGYTF.

J is TRBJ1-1 and V is TRBV29-1; TRBD1 might be the D (5 bases). Per the germline V gene, CDR1 is SQVTM and CDR2 is ANQGSEA. The CDR3 contains 13 residues. Trimming stripped 6 bases from V and 1 base from J, with 12 bases between. In nucleotides, the CDR3 is TGCAGCGTCGCAGTGGGGGGGAACACTGAAGCTTTCTTT. This gives the protein CSVAVGGNTEAFF.

J is TRBJ2-7 and V is TRBV7-2; weak D call: TRBD2 (5 bases). CDR3 size: 14 residues. Trimming took 0 bases from V and 3 from J, leaving 9 bases between them. Germline V lookup: CDR1 SGHTA, CDR2 FQGNSA. The CDR3 region is CASSLARADYEQYF. CDR3 nucleotides: TGTGCCAGCAGCTTAGCGCGGGCAGACTACGAGCAGTACTTC.